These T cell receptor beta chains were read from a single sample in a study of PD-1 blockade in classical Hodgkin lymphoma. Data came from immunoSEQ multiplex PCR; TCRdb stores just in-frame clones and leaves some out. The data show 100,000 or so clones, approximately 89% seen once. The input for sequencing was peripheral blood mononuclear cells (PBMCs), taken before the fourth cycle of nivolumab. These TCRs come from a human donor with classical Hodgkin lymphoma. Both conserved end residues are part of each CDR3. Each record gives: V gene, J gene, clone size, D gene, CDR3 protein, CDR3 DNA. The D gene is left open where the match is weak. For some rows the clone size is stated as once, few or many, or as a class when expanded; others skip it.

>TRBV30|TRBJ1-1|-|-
CAWRGGLGAFF
TGTGCCTGGAGGGGCGGGTTGGGGGCTTTCTTT
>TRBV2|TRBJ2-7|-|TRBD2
CASSGLAGRNEQYF
TGTGCCAGCAGTGGACTAGCGGGCAGGAACGAGCAGTACTTC
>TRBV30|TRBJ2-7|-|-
CAWSSNGEQYF
TGTGCCTGGAGTTCAAACGGGGAGCAGTACTTC
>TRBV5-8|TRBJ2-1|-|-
CASSWPGGTEIF
TGTGCCAGCAGCTGGCCTGGGGGAACGGAGATCTTC
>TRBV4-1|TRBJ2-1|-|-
CASSQDSGYEQFF
TGCGCCAGCAGCCAAGATTCAGGTTATGAGCAGTTCTTC
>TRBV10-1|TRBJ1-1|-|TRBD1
CASSGTDRGRMNTEAFF
TGCGCCAGCAGTGGGACGGACAGGGGGCGTATGAACACTGAAGCTTTCTTT
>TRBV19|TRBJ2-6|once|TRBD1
CASRRDRLSGANVLTF
TGTGCCAGTAGGAGGGACAGGCTATCTGGGGCCAACGTCCTGACTTTC
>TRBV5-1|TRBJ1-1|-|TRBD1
CASSPGTGNTEAFF
TGCGCCAGCAGCCCCGGGACAGGCAACACTGAAGCTTTCTTT
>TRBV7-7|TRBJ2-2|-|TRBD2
CASSLEFAGGTGELFF
TGTGCTAGCAGCTTAGAATTCGCGGGAGGGACCGGGGAGCTGTTTTTT
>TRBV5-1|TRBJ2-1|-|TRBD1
CASSFGQGGHNEQFF
TGCGCCAGCAGCTTCGGACAGGGGGGACACAATGAGCAGTTCTTC
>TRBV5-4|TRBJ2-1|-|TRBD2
CASSPSPTSDYNEQFF
TGTGCCAGCAGCCCGAGCCCTACTAGCGACTACAATGAGCAGTTCTTC
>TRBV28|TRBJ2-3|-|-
CASSYPLWASHAGSDTQYF
TGTGCCAGCAGTTACCCCCTCTGGGCGTCCCACGCGGGGTCAGATACGCAGTATTTT
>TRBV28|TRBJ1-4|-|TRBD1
CASSFRTGGEKLFF
TGTGCCAGCAGTTTTAGGACAGGGGGCGAAAAACTGTTTTTT
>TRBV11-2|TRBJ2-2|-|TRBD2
CASSRGTSGTGELFF
TGTGCCAGCAGCAGGGGGACTAGCGGGACCGGGGAGCTGTTTTTT
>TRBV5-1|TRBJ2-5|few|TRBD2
CASSLGPSGSTKTQYF
TGCGCCAGCAGCTTGGGTCCTAGCGGGTCGACAAAGACCCAGTACTTC
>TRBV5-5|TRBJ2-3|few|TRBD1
CASSGMGQGNTDTQYF
TGTGCCAGCAGCGGGATGGGACAGGGGAACACAGATACGCAGTATTTT
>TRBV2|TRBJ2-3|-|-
CASRVGDTQYF
TGTGCCAGCAGAGTCGGAGATACGCAGTATTTT
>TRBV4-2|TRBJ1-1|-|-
CASSQEYRENFEAFF
TGTGCCAGCAGCCAAGAATACAGGGAGAACTTTGAAGCTTTCTTT
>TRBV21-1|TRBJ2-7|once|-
CASSKSGTSEYEQYF
TGTGCCAGCAGCAAAAGCGGGACTAGCGAGTACGAGCAGTACTTC
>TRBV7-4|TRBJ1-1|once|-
CASSLKRGGTEAFF
TGTGCCAGCAGCTTAAAGCGTGGGGGCACTGAAGCTTTCTTT